This TCR beta chain derives from a study of preoperative IRX-2 immunotherapy in early breast cancer. Treatment reported: preoperative locoregional IRX-2 cytokine immunotherapy. Patients received preoperative, locoregional IRX-2 cytokine immunotherapy in a phase Ib study. Method: immunoSEQ multiplex PCR; TCRdb's copy keeps in-frame clones and lacks some. The sample shows more than 35,000 clones, about 72% of them seen only once. The receptor was isolated from a human donor with breast cancer. The sequencing used tumor tissue, collected after IRX-2 immunotherapy.

The CDR3 nucleotides are TGCGCCAGCAGCTTGGGGCTGGTGTCCTACGAGCAGTACTTC. Amino acid sequence: CASSLGLVSYEQYF. This chain uses TRBV5-1 with TRBJ2-7; D uncertain. Trimming cost V 0 bases and J 1 base, with 8 bases left between them. CDR3 size: 14 residues. Germline V gene lookup returns CDR1 SGHRS and CDR2 YFSETQ.